The T cell receptor beta chain under discussion was sequenced for a study of a mutant IDH1 vaccine in newly diagnosed glioma. The overall study: The treated group averaged about 41 years old and was about 60% male, around 38% female.

The time point here: week 5, during vaccination. Each dose of the vaccine consisted of 300 ug of mutant IDH1 20-mer peptide, with topical imiquimod. Astrocytomas found in donors were new, WHO grade 3 or 4, IDH1-mutant and ATRX-lost. Sequencing used immunoSEQ multiplex PCR; TCRdb keeps in-frame clones, though not all of them. The data contain approximately 26,000 clones, 70% to 85% of them seen just once; the ten biggest clones take up roughly 6.6%. On this clone: Its specificity is not known.

Trimming removed 0 bases at V and 4 bases at J, with 13 bases between. Per the germline V gene, CDR1 is MNHEY and CDR2 is SMNVEV (reference sequence). This CDR3 comprises 15 residues. The chain combines TRBV27 with TRBJ2-7; D perhaps matches TRBD2 (5 bases). The input for sequencing was PBMCs, taken from a glioma patient whose treatment included an IDH1 peptide vaccine. This TCR came from a man aged 35-49 years with glioma. Some clones in this sample may be carry-over from other donors' samples. CDR3 region: CASSLSILGRYEQYF. CDR3 nucleotide sequence: TGTGCCAGCAGTTTATCGATTCTGGGGAGATACGAGCAGTACTTC.